These 10 T cell receptor beta chains were sequenced from one sample in a study of shared clonotypes between healthy human individuals. Naive CD8 isolation took CD45RO-negative cells positively selected for CCR7 and excluded terminally differentiated effector memory CD45RA+ cells. Clones were sequenced by immunoSEQ multiplex PCR, and TCRdb holds only the in-frame ones, with some missing. The sample records around 2.1 million clones, roughly 91% being singletons. Sample: naive CD8+ T cells from PBMCs. Receptors originate from a young man in good health. Some clones in this sample may be carry-over from other donors' samples.

The chain joins TRBV18 to TRBJ2-2; possibly TRBD2 for D (6 bases). In germline, CDR1 is KGHSH, CDR2 LQKENI. The CDR3 is 14 amino acids. V dropped 4 bases and J dropped 4 bases, with 10 bases sitting between them. The CDR3 bases are TGTGCCAGCTCACGGGGGGACCTCACCGGGGAGCTGTTTTTT. This translates into CASSRGDLTGELFF.

V usage is TRBV29-1 and J usage is TRBJ1-2, with 9 positions matching TRBD1. CDR3 length equals 11 residues. The V gene end was trimmed by 7 bases and the J gene end by 7 bases; junction bases not matched to a gene: 4. Germline V gives CDR1 SQVTM, CDR2 ANQGSEA. CDR3 loop: CSGQGVGGYTF. In DNA, the CDR3 is TGCAGCGGACAGGGGGTGGGTGGCTACACCTTC.

The chain carries TRBV5-1 and TRBJ1-2, with 8 bases fitting TRBD1. The CDR3 sequence is 17 residues long. V lost 4 bases to trimming and J lost 4 bases; unmatched junction nucleotides: 15. The germline V gene encodes CDR1 SGHRS and CDR2 YFSETQ. The CDR3 sequence: CASSPLPVTGEAYGYTF. The CDR3 coding sequence is TGCGCCAGCAGCCCCCTCCCCGTGACAGGGGAGGCCTATGGCTACACCTTC.

The V call is TRBV2, the J call TRBJ1-2, with D perhaps TRBD1 (5 bases). Trimming removed 3 bases at V and 4 bases at J, with 18 bases between. Germline lookup yields CDR1 SNHLY and CDR2 FYNNEI. The CDR3 loop spans 16 amino acids. The CDR3 nucleotides are TGTGCCAGCAGTGACCGAACAAGCAGGGTACCCTATGGCTACACCTTC. It codes for CASSDRTSRVPYGYTF. Full variable domain (remainder filled in from reference TRBV2 and TRBJ1-2): EPEVTQTPSHQVTQMGQEVILRCVPISNHLYFYWYRQILGQKVEFLVSFYNNEISEKSEIFDDQFSVERPDGSNFTLKIRSTKLEDSAMYFCASSDRTSRVPYGYTFGSGTRLTVV.

The chain has TRBV9 and TRBJ1-1; D call uncertain. The CDR3 sequence is 15 residues long. V lost 0 bases to trimming and J lost 4 bases, with 13 bases between them. Germline values: CDR1 SGDLS, CDR2 YYNGEE. As DNA, the CDR3 is TGTGCCAGCAGCGTAGTTCCGGCACGAGGCACTGAAGCTTTCTTT. Its protein is CASSVVPARGTEAFF.

The rearrangement links TRBV5-1 to TRBJ2-5; TRBD2 matches at 9 bases. CDR3 length equals 15 residues. The trim removed 0 bases at V and 5 bases at J, leaving 5 bases unmatched. Germline V lookup: CDR1 SGHRS, CDR2 YFSETQ. CDR3 sequence (DNA): TGCGCCAGCAGCTTGGCTAGCGGGGAGGTCGAGACCCAGTACTTC. Translating gives CASSLASGEVETQYF.

The chain recombines TRBV29-1 with TRBJ1-2; 7 bases match TRBD1. The CDR3 is 16 residues long. With 0 bases clipped from V and 8 bases from J, the junction kept 15 bases outside the gene matches. Germline V gene sequence: CDR1 SQVTM, CDR2 ANQGSEA. This chain's CDR3 is CSVEDVGTGTGVGYTF. The CDR3 bases are TGCAGCGTTGAAGACGTTGGAACGGGCACAGGGGTCGGCTACACCTTC.

The J gene is TRBJ1-1, the V gene TRBV7-9, with D unresolved. CDR1 is SEHNR and CDR2 is FQNEAQ in the germline V gene (reference sequence). Trimming took off 2 bases at V and 1 base at J, with 8 bases between the two ends. This CDR3 has 14 residues. The CDR3: CASSLLRENTEAFF. In DNA, the CDR3 is TGTGCCAGCAGCTTATTAAGGGAGAACACTGAAGCTTTCTTT.

The chain joins TRBV27 to TRBJ1-2, with a tentative D call TRBD1 (6 bases). Per germline, CDR1 MNHEY and CDR2 SMNVEV (reference sequence). The ends were cut back, 3 bases at V and 4 bases at J, with 9 bases in the middle. The length of the CDR3 is 13 residues. CDR3 DNA: TGTGCCAGCAGTTTTCTGGACAGCTATGGCTACACCTTC. It is translated as CASSFLDSYGYTF.

The chain combines TRBV2 with TRBJ1-1; D gene unclear. Germline CDR1 and CDR2: SNHLY and FYNNEI. This CDR3 comprises 13 residues. CDR3 in amino acids: CANLNPGDTEAFF. The CDR3 nucleotides read TGTGCAAACCTCAATCCCGGGGACACTGAAGCTTTCTTT.